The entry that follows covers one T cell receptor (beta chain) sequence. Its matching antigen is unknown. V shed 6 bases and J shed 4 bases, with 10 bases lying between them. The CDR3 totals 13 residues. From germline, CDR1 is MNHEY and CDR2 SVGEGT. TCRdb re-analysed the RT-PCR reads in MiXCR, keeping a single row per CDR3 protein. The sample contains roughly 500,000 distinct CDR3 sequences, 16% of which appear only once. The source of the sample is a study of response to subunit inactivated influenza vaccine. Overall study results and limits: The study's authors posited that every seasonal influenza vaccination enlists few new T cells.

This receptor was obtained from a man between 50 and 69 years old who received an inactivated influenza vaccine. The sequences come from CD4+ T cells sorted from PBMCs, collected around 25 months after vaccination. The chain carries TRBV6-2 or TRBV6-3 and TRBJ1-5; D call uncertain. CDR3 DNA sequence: TGTGCCAGCAGAGGGTTGGGGAATCAGCCCCAGCATTTT. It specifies CASRGLGNQPQHF.